Detailed here is one T cell receptor (beta chain). Its antigen is as yet unknown. The germline V and J ends were trimmed by 0 bases and 0 bases, with 7 bases remaining between them. The CDR3 sequence is 16 residues long. Germline V gene data show CDR1 as SGHKS and CDR2 as YYEKEE (reference sequence). The data were taken from a study of Ad26.COV2.S vaccination and SARS-CoV-2 variants. The overall study: The study gave Ad26.COV2.S intramuscularly, once or twice 56 days apart. The study, taken as a whole, reports: Non-spike TCR breadth showed similarity between vaccine and placebo recipients. Ad26.COV2.S recipients had broader spike-specific TCRs (P = 0.0014).

The assay was immunoSEQ multiplex PCR, and TCRdb's table has in-frame clones only and misses some. This sample carries 300,000 to 400,000 clones, approximately 80% of them seen once, and the ten largest clones take 2% to 2.5%. Specified treatment: some 19 received Ad26.COV2.S at low or high dose, single or two shots; about 5 received placebo; per-sample allocation not given. Sampling occurred on day 63 after the first vaccine or placebo injection. Boston hosted the donor, who was an adult aged 18-55 years. This sequence was found in a person between 18 and 65 years old who received the Ad26.COV2.S COVID-19 vaccine or a placebo. The material sequenced was peripheral blood, taken in a trial of Ad26.COV2.S vaccine versus placebo. This chain connects TRBV5-5 to TRBJ2-6; no firm D call. The CDR3 DNA sequence: TGTGCCAGCAGCTTGGTGGGATCCTCTGGGGCCAACGTCCTGACTTTC. It codes for CASSLVGSSGANVLTF.